This T cell receptor (beta chain) was retrieved from a study of shared clonotypes between healthy human individuals. Overall study results and limits: The naive CD4 repertoires of several donors were compared, and approximately 5% of clonotypes were shared.

On this clone: Its specificity is not known.

Data came from immunoSEQ multiplex PCR; TCRdb stores just in-frame clones and leaves some out. The table lists around 2,000,000 clones, less than 95% of them singletons. Selected positively for CCR7 and CD45RO-negative, naive CD8 cells excluded terminally differentiated effector memory CD45RA+ cells. Germline values: CDR1 MDHEN, CDR2 SYDVKM. V lost 1 base and J 5 bases, leaving 14 bases between the germline ends. The CDR3 loop spans 15 amino acids. This chain connects TRBV28 to TRBJ1-2; possible D gene TRBD1, 6 bases. The material sequenced was naive CD8+ T cells sorted from blood. The TCR comes from a man between 18 and 35 years old in good health. DNA of the CDR3: TGTGCCAGCAGTTTATCAGCAGGGGCGCGGTATGGCTACACCTTC. As protein: CASSLSAGARYGYTF.